Shown below are 30 T cell receptor beta chains from a single sample sequenced in a study of blood T cell repertoires in COVID-19. Some clones are missing from TCRdb's copy, which holds only in-frame ones; the method was immunoSEQ multiplex PCR. In the table there are some 170,000 clones, about 91% of which are singletons. The sequencing sample was made of peripheral blood. Receptors were obtained from a woman in her forties or fifties with acute or convalescent COVID-19.

This clone has a single count. The rearrangement joins TRBV7-9 to TRBJ2-2; 10 bases are a match to TRBD1. This CDR3 is built from 15 residues. After removal of 8 bases from V and 6 bases from J, the junction contained 9 bases not matched to a gene. Germline values: CDR1 SEHNR, CDR2 FQNEAQ (reference sequence). CDR3 sequence: CASFVPGQGPGELFF. CDR3 sequence (DNA): TGTGCCAGCTTCGTGCCGGGACAGGGGCCCGGGGAGCTGTTTTTT.

The CDR3 DNA sequence: TGCGCCAGCAGTCCAAGACTAGCTGGCGAGCAGTTCTTC. Translating it yields CASSPRLAGEQFF. The J gene is TRBJ2-1, the V gene TRBV10-2; 7 bases line up with TRBD2. J lost 10 bases, V lost 5 bases, and 8 bases had no gene match. Germline V gives CDR1 WSHSY, CDR2 SAAADI. CDR3 length equals 13 residues.

Concerning this clone: The junction does not match germline at one end; this may be a read error. The V and J genes are TRBV4-3 and TRBJ2-7; 9 bases agree with TRBD1. This CDR3 is built from 14 residues. CDR1 and CDR2 (germline): LGHNA, YSLEER. This chain's CDR3 is CASSLGQGSNEQYF. The CDR3 region has the DNA TGCGCCAGCAGCTTGGGACAGGGCTCCAACGAGCAGTACTTC.

The rearrangement joins TRBV6-5 to TRBJ1-1, with D possibly being TRBD1 (6 bases). The V and J ends lost 5 bases and 3 bases respectively, with 10 bases between them. This CDR3 has 13 amino acids. The germline CDR1 and CDR2 sequences are MNHEY and SVGAGI. CDR3 residues: CASSLTGDTEAFF. The CDR3 DNA is TGTGCCAGCAGTCTGACAGGAGACACTGAAGCTTTCTTT.

The V gene is TRBV19, the J gene TRBJ1-1; D is unresolved. Germline CDR1 and CDR2: LNHDA and SQIVND (reference sequence). The CDR3 is 12 amino acids. V lost 11 bases and J 1 base, leaving 11 bases between the germline ends. The CDR3 coding sequence is TGTGCCTGCTCTGAGGGGAACACTGAAGCTTTCTTT. Translation gives CACSEGNTEAFF. Filled out from reference TRBV19 and TRBJ1-1, the complete variable domain reads DGGITQSPKYLFRKEGQNVTLSCEQNLNHDAMYWYRQDPGQGLRLIYYSQIVNDFQKGDIAEGYSVSREKKESFPLTVTSAQKNPTAFYLCACSEGNTEAFFGQGTRLTVV.

The chain joins TRBV4-3 to TRBJ2-7; the match to TRBD1 covers 8 bases. This CDR3 has 13 amino acids. The germline gives CDR1 LGHNA, CDR2 YSLEER. Trimming took 4 bases from V and 5 from J; bases not matched to a gene: 4. The CDR3 coding sequence is TGCGCCAGCAGCCGACAGGGGCGGGACGAGCAGTACTTC. It encodes CASSRQGRDEQYF.

This rearrangement joins TRBV5-1 to TRBJ2-2; D not resolved. Per the germline V gene, CDR1 is SGHRS and CDR2 is YFSETQ. The CDR3 spans 14 residues. The V end was cut by 3 bases, the J end by 5 bases, with 11 bases between. The CDR3 DNA follows: TGCGCCAGCAGCTCGATGAGATCTACCGGGGAGCTGTTTTTT. Translation gives CASSSMRSTGELFF.

Only a few counts were recorded for this clone. This sequence joins TRBV10-2 and TRBJ1-2; D may be TRBD1 (5 bases). V was pared by 3 bases and J by 5 bases, with 22 bases between. Germline values: CDR1 WSHSY, CDR2 SAAADI. The CDR3 is 17 residues long. CDR3 sequence: CASSEPGGDRARYGYTF. The CDR3 DNA sequence: TGCGCCAGCAGTGAACCCGGGGGGGATAGGGCTAGATATGGCTACACCTTC.

The gene calls are TRBV11-2 and TRBJ2-7, with D perhaps matching TRBD1 (6 bases). V lost 1 base and J lost 2, with 15 bases in between. Germline lookup yields CDR1 SGHAT and CDR2 FQNNGV. This CDR3 spans 16 amino acids. CDR3 nucleotide sequence: TGTGCCAGCAGCTTAGTACCAGGACAGCTTGCCTACGAGCAGTACTTC. Protein product: CASSLVPGQLAYEQYF. Full variable domain (remainder filled in from reference TRBV11-2 and TRBJ2-7): EAGVAQSPRYKIIEKRQSVAFWCNPISGHATLYWYQQILGQGPKLLIQFQNNGVVDDSQLPKDRFSAERLKGVDSTLKIQPAKLEDSAVYLCASSLVPGQLAYEQYFGPGTRLTVT.

A single count supports this clone. The V call is TRBV10-3, the J call TRBJ2-7; D possibly corresponds to TRBD2 (5 bases). In germline, CDR1 is ENHRY, CDR2 SYGVKD. Trimming left V 4 bases short and J 2 bases short, with 6 bases between. This CDR3 spans 12 amino acids. The CDR3 loop is CAISAEAYEQYF. CDR3 coding DNA: TGTGCCATCAGTGCGGAGGCCTACGAGCAGTACTTC.

CDR3 in DNA: TGTGCCAGCAGTTACAATGGGGACAGGGCATCCGAGCAGTACTTC. Encoded protein: CASSYNGDRASEQYF. The V and J genes are TRBV6-5 and TRBJ2-7; 9 bases agree with TRBD1. The J segment lost 6 bases and the V segment lost 2 bases, leaving 8 bases of the junction unmatched. This CDR3 has 15 residues. Per germline, CDR1 MNHEY and CDR2 SVGAGI.

V usage is TRBV7-6 and J usage is TRBJ2-2; the match to TRBD2 covers 8 bases. Germline V gene data show CDR1 as SGHVS and CDR2 as FNYEAQ. The CDR3 has 16 residues. V lost 5 bases to trimming and J lost 3 bases; unmatched junction nucleotides: 8. The chain's CDR3 is CASSPEGGGYTGELFF. The DNA of the CDR3 is TGTGCCAGCAGCCCCGAAGGCGGGGGGTACACCGGGGAGCTGTTTTTT.

This chain connects TRBV7-2 to TRBJ2-1, with D possibly matching TRBD1 (5 bases). Trimming stripped 2 bases from V and 4 bases from J, with 21 bases between. This CDR3 is built from 18 residues. Looked up from germline, CDR1 is SGHTA and CDR2 is FQGNSA. The CDR3 protein is CASSLRSIGVLGYNEQFF. CDR3 DNA: TGTGCCAGCAGCTTACGGTCTATAGGGGTATTGGGTTACAATGAGCAGTTCTTC.

V is TRBV9 and J is TRBJ2-3; 10 bases are a match to TRBD2. Germline loops: CDR1 SGDLS, CDR2 YYNGEE. With V trimmed by 0 bases and J by 4 bases, 5 bases remained unmatched. The CDR3 consists of 16 residues. Written as DNA, the CDR3 is TGTGCCAGCAGCGTAGTGAGCGGGGGGGCCGCAGATACGCAGTATTTT. It yields the protein CASSVVSGGAADTQYF.

This chain uses TRBV7-3 with TRBJ1-1; no clear D gene. This CDR3 spans 13 amino acids. The V and J ends lost 4 bases and 5 bases respectively, with 11 bases between them. The germline V gene has CDR1 SGHTA and CDR2 FQGTGA. CDR3 residues: CASSSNPVTEAFF. The CDR3, as DNA: TGTGCCAGCAGCTCAAATCCGGTTACTGAAGCTTTCTTT.

This clone was recorded only once. The J gene is TRBJ2-7, the V gene TRBV28; a possible D gene is TRBD1 (6 bases). CDR3 length equals 15 residues. The germline gives CDR1 MDHEN, CDR2 SYDVKM. V was shortened by 3 bases and J by 7 bases, with 19 bases between the two germline ends. DNA of the CDR3: TGTGCCAGCAGTTTGAGTATACAGGGAGTGGGTGAGCAGTACTTC. Protein product: CASSLSIQGVGEQYF.

The chain recombines TRBV30 with TRBJ1-1; 11 bases line up with TRBD1. With 5 bases clipped from V and 11 bases from J, the junction kept 4 bases outside the gene matches. The germline V gene encodes CDR1 GTSNPN and CDR2 SVGIG (reference sequence). CDR3 length: 11 residues. The CDR3 reads CAWEGTGGAFF. The CDR3 DNA follows: TGTGCCTGGGAGGGGACAGGGGGGGCTTTCTTT.

V gene TRBV28 combines with J gene TRBJ2-7, with 8 bases fitting TRBD1. V lost 5 bases and J lost 2; bases outside the gene matches: 8. From germline, CDR1 is MDHEN and CDR2 SYDVKM. The CDR3 loop spans 15 amino acids. The DNA for the CDR3 is TGTGCCAGCAGTCGGACCGGGACAGGAACCTACGAGCAGTACTTC. Protein product: CASSRTGTGTYEQYF. Complete variable domain (other parts from reference TRBV28 and TRBJ2-7): DVKVTQSSRYLVKRTGEKVFLECVQDMDHENMFWYRQDPGLGLRLIYFSYDVKMKEKGDIPEGYSVSREKKERFSLILESASTNQTSMYLCASSRTGTGTYEQYFGPGTRLTVT.

The chain uses TRBV7-9 and TRBJ1-1, with 12 bases fitting TRBD1. The germline CDR1 and CDR2 sequences are SEHNR and FQNEAQ (reference sequence). The J segment lost 3 bases and the V segment lost 5 bases, leaving 7 bases of the junction unmatched. The CDR3 covers 16 residues. This chain's CDR3 is CASSPRDRGPDTEAFF. CDR3 DNA: TGTGCCAGCAGCCCTCGGGACAGGGGGCCGGACACTGAAGCTTTCTTT.

The V gene is TRBV2, the J gene TRBJ2-3; 10 bases are shared with TRBD2. The J segment lost 6 bases and the V segment lost 8 bases, leaving 14 bases of the junction unmatched. Germline CDR1 reads SNHLY; CDR2 reads FYNNEI. This CDR3 comprises 16 residues. In DNA form, the CDR3 reads TGTGCCAGCTTGGGAGCCGTTAGCGGGGGGACCGATACGCAGTATTTT. Its translation is CASLGAVSGGTDTQYF.

This chain uses TRBV4-1 with TRBJ1-1; D unclear. V lost 1 base and J lost 0, with 15 bases in between. Germline CDR1 is MGHRA and CDR2 is YSYEKL. The CDR3 covers 17 residues. The CDR3 DNA is TGCGCCAGCAGCCAAGGGGCGGGAGGTACAATGAACACTGAAGCTTTCTTT. Translation gives CASSQGAGGTMNTEAFF.

In its sample, this clone was seen once. The V call is TRBV6-6, the J call TRBJ1-1; a weak D match, TRBD1 (6 bases). Germline V gene lookup returns CDR1 MNHNY and CDR2 SVGAGI (reference sequence). CDR3 size: 14 residues. Trimming stripped 2 bases from V and 7 bases from J, with 14 bases between. CDR3: CASSYHPGTFEAFF. CDR3 sequence (DNA): TGTGCCAGCAGTTACCACCCAGGGACATTTGAAGCTTTCTTT.

In this sample, this clone turned up once. The chain carries TRBV20-1 and TRBJ1-3, with 7 bases lining up with TRBD1. CDR1 and CDR2 from the germline V gene are DFQATT and SNEGSKA (reference sequence). V gave up 3 bases and J gave up 2 bases; unmatched junction bases: 1. The CDR3 runs to 13 residues. This CDR3 reads CSASDRAGNTIYF. The CDR3, as DNA: TGCAGTGCTAGTGACAGGGCTGGAAACACCATATATTTT.

The chain combines TRBV7-8 with TRBJ1-4; D perhaps matches TRBD1 (5 bases). Trimming took off 2 bases at V and 5 bases at J, with 12 bases between the two ends. CDR1 and CDR2 from the germline V gene are SGHVS and FQNEAQ. The CDR3 sequence is 15 residues long. As DNA, the CDR3 is TGTGCCAGCAGCTTAATAGACAGCCCAAATGAAAAACTGTTTTTT. This translates into CASSLIDSPNEKLFF.

The chain links TRBV19 to TRBJ1-1; 10 nucleotides agree with TRBD1. V shed 8 bases and J 7 bases; nucleotides not matched to a gene: 13. This CDR3 is built from 15 residues. The V gene's germline CDR1 is LNHDA and CDR2 SQIVND (reference sequence). The CDR3 region has the DNA TGTGCCAGTCTCCTGGAGGACAGGGGGTCAGGTGAAGCTTTCTTT. Translating it yields CASLLEDRGSGEAFF.

The gene calls are TRBV18 and TRBJ1-1, with 10 bases lining up with TRBD1. The CDR3 sequence is 13 residues long. Trimming cost V 2 bases and J 11 bases; bases outside gene matches: 5. Per the germline V gene, CDR1 is KGHSH and CDR2 is LQKENI. The CDR3 DNA reads as TGTGCCAGCTCACCATCAGGACAGGGGGGGGCTTTCTTT. This translates into CASSPSGQGGAFF. Drawing the rest from reference TRBV18 and TRBJ1-1, the complete variable domain is NAGVMQNPRHLVRRRGQEARLRCSPMKGHSHVYWYRQLPEEGLKFMVYLQKENIIDESGMPKERFSAEFPKEGPSILRIQQVVRGDSAAYFCASSPSGQGGAFFGQGTRLTVV.

The CDR3 DNA follows: TGTGCCAGCAGCTCCCGGGGGGCTTATTCACCCCTCCACTTT. Translating it yields CASSSRGAYSPLHF. This chain uses TRBV7-2 with TRBJ1-6; perhaps TRBD1 as D (6 bases). The CDR3 consists of 14 residues. V lost 4 bases and J 8 bases, leaving 12 bases between the germline ends. In germline, CDR1 is SGHTA, CDR2 FQGNSA.

This chain connects TRBV19 to TRBJ1-6; 8 bases line up with TRBD1. The junction had 3 bases not matched to a gene; V was cut back by 7 bases and J by 7 bases. This CDR3 has 13 amino acids. Germline lookup yields CDR1 LNHDA and CDR2 SQIVND (reference sequence). Written as DNA, the CDR3 is TGTGCCAGTAAAGGACAGGGCAATTCACCCCTCCACTTT. This sequence encodes CASKGQGNSPLHF.

V gene TRBV7-9 combines with J gene TRBJ2-7, with 9 nucleotides matching TRBD2. Germline V gene sequence: CDR1 SEHNR, CDR2 FQNEAQ (reference sequence). J lost 5 bases, V lost 5 bases, and 7 bases had no gene match. The length of the CDR3 is 14 residues. The CDR3 protein is CASSRGLASDEQYF. As DNA, the CDR3 is TGTGCCAGCAGCCGAGGACTAGCGAGCGACGAGCAGTACTTC.

The chain uses TRBV7-2 and TRBJ2-4, with 11 bases aligning to TRBD1. Trimming took 3 bases from V and 5 from J; bases not matched to a gene: 3. The CDR3 runs 15 residues. Looked up from germline, CDR1 is SGHTA and CDR2 is FQGNSA. The CDR3 loop is CASSFRGQGENIQYF. DNA of the CDR3: TGTGCCAGCAGCTTCCGGGGACAGGGGGAAAACATTCAGTACTTC. The complete variable domain, with remaining parts taken from reference TRBV7-2 and TRBJ2-4, reads GAGVSQSPSNKVTEKGKDVELRCDPISGHTALYWYRQSLGQGLEFLIYFQGNSAPDKSGLPSDRFSAERTGGSVSTLTIQRTQQEDSAVYLCASSFRGQGENIQYFGAGTRLSVL.